One sample yielded the 26 T cell receptor beta chains listed below, sequenced in a study of regulatory T cells in long-lasting Graves disease. Described time point: newly diagnosed GD, antithyroid drugs for less than 3 months. PBMC RNA served as the TCR library source. Arm-PCR of CDR3 regions and iRepertoire HTBI primers were the basis on which TCR beta libraries were built. TCRdb analysed the multiplex PCR reads with MiXCR anew, one entry per CDR3 protein. The sample includes over 500,000 distinct CDR3 sequences, 15% to 20% of them seen just once. Separately, the same data were catalogued under a study of T cells in Graves' hyperthyroidism and ophthalmopathy.

Source: peripheral blood mononuclear cells (PBMCs), taken at new diagnosis, from a patient treated with antithyroid drugs. The receptors come from a man between 18 and 29 years old with Graves disease.

This clonotype was counted a few times. This chain links TRBV5-1 with TRBJ2-3; D is possibly TRBD1 (6 bases). This CDR3 is 13 amino acids long. The V end was cut by 4 bases, the J end by 6 bases, with 12 bases between. CDR1 and CDR2 from the germline V gene are SGHRS and YFSETQ. CDR3 nucleotides: TGCGCCAGCAGCGAGACAGGTGGGGATACGCAGTATTTT. It encodes CASSETGGDTQYF.

This rearrangement joins TRBV4-1 to TRBJ2-7; TRBD2 matches at 11 bases. The J segment lost 2 bases and the V segment lost 1 base, leaving 7 bases of the junction unmatched. CDR3 size: 17 residues. CDR1 is MGHRA and CDR2 is YSYEKL in the germline V gene. The chain's CDR3 is CASSQGGLAGGAYEQYF. The CDR3 DNA is TGCGCCAGCAGCCAAGGGGGGCTAGCGGGAGGCGCCTACGAGCAGTACTTC.

A few counts support this clonotype. V gene TRBV4-1 combines with J gene TRBJ2-2; TRBD1 matches 9 bases. The germline gives CDR1 MGHRA, CDR2 YSYEKL. The V gene end was trimmed by 3 bases and the J gene end by 7 bases; junction bases not matched to a gene: 6. The CDR3 length is 15 residues. The CDR3 nucleotides read TGCGCCAGCAGCCATGGACAGGGGATGTTCGGGGAGCTGTTTTTT. Its protein is CASSHGQGMFGELFF.

In its sample, this clonotype was seen a few times. This chain links TRBV10-1 with TRBJ2-2; the match to TRBD2 covers 8 bases. Per germline, CDR1 WNHNN and CDR2 SYGVQD (reference sequence). Trimming cost V 8 bases and J 5 bases; bases outside gene matches: 7. CDR3 length: 14 residues. CDR3 in amino acids: CASRPGLETGELFF. In DNA, the CDR3 is TGCGCCAGCCGGCCGGGACTAGAGACCGGGGAGCTGTTTTTT.

This clonotype was seen ten or more times. V gene TRBV5-1 combines with J gene TRBJ2-7; 8 nucleotides line up with TRBD1. This CDR3 is 15 amino acids long. Germline V gene lookup returns CDR1 SGHRS and CDR2 YFSETQ. Trimming cost V 0 bases and J 3 bases; bases outside gene matches: 5. The CDR3 DNA sequence: TGCGCCAGCAGCTTGGGGTCAGGGGGCCTCTACGAGCAGTACTTC. Its protein is CASSLGSGGLYEQYF.

V gene TRBV19 combines with J gene TRBJ1-3, with D unresolved. The V end was cut by 3 bases, the J end by 0 bases, with 12 bases between. Germline CDR1 and CDR2: LNHDA and SQIVND (reference sequence). The CDR3 is 16 amino acids. CDR3 sequence: CASSIGGGISGNTIYF. The CDR3, as DNA: TGTGCCAGTAGTATCGGCGGAGGCATCTCTGGAAACACCATATATTTT.

The chain is built from TRBV11-2 and TRBJ2-1, with 8 bases lining up with TRBD2. J was trimmed by 6 bases and V by 1 base; bases with no gene match: 5. CDR1 is SGHAT, CDR2 FQNNGV, per germline. The CDR3 spans 15 residues. DNA for the CDR3: TGTGCCAGCAGCTTAGCGGGAGGGGGACTCAATGAGCAGTTCTTC. It codes for CASSLAGGGLNEQFF.

This clonotype has ten or more counts. The chain recombines TRBV7-2 with TRBJ2-5, with D possibly being TRBD2 (7 bases). The CDR3 is 14 residues long. The germline V gene encodes CDR1 SGHTA and CDR2 FQGNSA. V gave up 8 bases and J gave up 0 bases, with 13 bases separating them. The CDR3 sequence is CASVLGGDQETQYF. In DNA, the CDR3 is TGTGCCAGCGTGTTAGGGGGGGACCAAGAGACCCAGTACTTC. The whole variable domain, remainder taken from reference TRBV7-2 and TRBJ2-5, is GAGVSQSPSNKVTEKGKDVELRCDPISGHTALYWYRQSLGQGLEFLIYFQGNSAPDKSGLPSDRFSAERTGGSVSTLTIQRTQQEDSAVYLCASVLGGDQETQYFGPGTRLLVL.

This clonotype came up many times. The chain employs TRBV11-1 and TRBJ2-7; D is unclear. The germline CDR1 and CDR2 sequences are SGHAT and FQDESV (reference sequence). CDR3 size: 13 residues. V gave up 7 bases and J gave up 2 bases, with 12 bases separating them. CDR3 sequence reads: CASTQAGTYEQYF. Here the CDR3 DNA reads TGTGCCAGCACCCAGGCAGGAACCTACGAGCAGTACTTC. Full variable domain (missing parts from reference TRBV11-1 and TRBJ2-7): EAEVAQSPRYKITEKSQAVAFWCDPISGHATLYWYRQILGQGPELLVQFQDESVVDDSQLPKDRFSAERLKGVDSTLKIQPAELGDSAMYLCASTQAGTYEQYFGPGTRLTVT.

In its sample, this clonotype was seen many times. The chain carries TRBV6-1 and TRBJ2-1, with 9 bases aligning to TRBD1. The CDR3 loop spans 15 amino acids. The germline gives CDR1 MNHNS, CDR2 SASEGT. J was trimmed by 2 bases and V by 8 bases; bases with no gene match: 7. CDR3 region: CASEGDRGAYNEQFF. DNA of the CDR3: TGTGCCAGCGAGGGAGACAGGGGGGCCTACAATGAGCAGTTCTTC.

There are many counts of this clonotype. This sequence joins TRBV27 and TRBJ1-1; 9 positions agree with TRBD1. From germline, CDR1 is MNHEY and CDR2 SMNVEV (reference sequence). CDR3 length: 15 residues. The trim removed 4 bases at V and 0 bases at J, leaving 3 bases unmatched. The DNA of the CDR3 is TGTGCCAGCAGTTGGGGACAGGGTTTGAACACTGAAGCTTTCTTT. It encodes CASSWGQGLNTEAFF.

This clonotype was seen more than once but under ten times. With a much larger clone just one base away, this may be a read error. This chain uses TRBV20-1 with TRBJ2-3; TRBD2 agrees at 8 bases. From germline, CDR1 is DFQATT and CDR2 SNEGSKA (reference sequence). CDR3 length equals 16 residues. The J segment lost 8 bases and the V segment lost 1 base, leaving 14 bases of the junction unmatched. The CDR3 here is CSARGAAGVPPGTQYF. The CDR3 DNA reads as TGCAGTGCTAGAGGTGCAGCGGGAGTTCCCCCAGGTACGCAGTATTTT.

This clonotype was seen ten or more times. This rearrangement joins TRBV20-1 to TRBJ2-3; 9 bases line up with TRBD2. Trimming removed 5 bases from V and 2 bases from J; junction bases left unmatched: 20. Germline CDR1 reads DFQATT; CDR2 reads SNEGSKA (reference sequence). The CDR3 extends over 19 amino acids. CDR3 loop: CSALTGVLAGTLHTDTQYF. CDR3 nucleotides: TGCAGTGCTTTGACGGGGGTTCTAGCGGGAACCCTCCACACAGATACGCAGTATTTT.

This clonotype was found many times. The CDR3 spells CAGSTASRTDTQYF. For the CDR3, the DNA is TGTGCCGGAAGCACGGCTAGCAGGACAGATACGCAGTATTTT. V usage is TRBV12-3 or TRBV12-4 and J usage is TRBJ2-3, with D possibly being TRBD2 (5 bases). V lost 11 bases to trimming and J lost 3 bases, with 18 bases between them. The CDR3 extends over 14 amino acids.

This clonotype is a singleton in its sample. The CDR3 DNA reads as TGTGCCAGCAGCTTAAAGGTGGTTGGAAACACCATATATTTT. It encodes CASSLKVVGNTIYF. The V and J genes are TRBV13 and TRBJ1-3; D not resolved. V lost 2 bases to trimming and J lost 3 bases, with 8 bases between them. CDR1 is PRHDT and CDR2 is FYEKMQ in the germline V gene (reference sequence). The CDR3 has 14 residues.

In its sample, this clonotype was seen a few times. V gene TRBV9 combines with J gene TRBJ2-7; D may be TRBD2 (5 bases). The CDR3 consists of 13 residues. Germline V gene sequence: CDR1 SGDLS, CDR2 YYNGEE. Between the trimmed V and J ends, which lost 3 bases and 1 base, there was a span of 8 bases. The CDR3 reads CASSGRGSYEQYF. In DNA form, the CDR3 reads TGTGCCAGCAGCGGACGGGGTTCCTACGAGCAGTACTTC.

There are a few counts of this clonotype. The rearrangement uses TRBV5-4 and TRBJ2-7; 8 bases map to TRBD2. The CDR3 has 13 residues. Germline-derived CDR1 and CDR2 are SGHNT and YYREEE (reference sequence). V lost 5 bases and J lost 3; bases outside the gene matches: 4. In nucleotides, the CDR3 is TGTGCCAGCAGGCTAGCGGGTGACTACGAGCAGTACTTC. Amino acid sequence: CASRLAGDYEQYF.

This clonotype has at least ten counts. This chain uses TRBV28 with TRBJ2-6; D ambiguous. Trimming removed 2 bases at V and 0 bases at J, with 8 bases between. From germline, CDR1 is MDHEN and CDR2 SYDVKM. There are 16 residues in the CDR3. In DNA, the CDR3 is TGTGCCAGCAGTTTAATTCACCCCTCTGGGGCCAACGTCCTGACTTTC. Protein sequence: CASSLIHPSGANVLTF.

This clonotype was counted at least ten times. This chain links TRBV28 with TRBJ2-7; 8 bases match TRBD2. This CDR3 is built from 13 residues. Germline V gives CDR1 MDHEN, CDR2 SYDVKM. V shed 3 bases and J 6 bases; nucleotides not matched to a gene: 4. This CDR3 is CASSFPAGGEQYF. As DNA, the CDR3 is TGTGCCAGCAGTTTCCCTGCGGGGGGCGAGCAGTACTTC.

This clonotype has more than one count but fewer than ten. The CDR3 nucleotides read TGCGCCAGCAGCCAACCAGGACAGGCAGCAGCTTTCTTT. Protein product: CASSQPGQAAAFF. This chain joins TRBV4-1 and TRBJ1-1; 7 bases match TRBD1. CDR1 and CDR2 from the germline V gene are MGHRA and YSYEKL. The V segment lost 2 bases and the J segment 10 bases; nucleotides outside the gene matches: 7. The CDR3 loop spans 13 amino acids.

The chain joins TRBV6-1 to TRBJ2-7; perhaps D is TRBD1 or TRBD2 (5 bases each). The CDR3 contains 13 residues. V was shortened by 6 bases and J by 4 bases, with 13 bases between the two germline ends. CDR1 and CDR2 from the germline V gene are MNHNS and SASEGT. The CDR3, as DNA: TGTGCCAGCAGACCGCCGGGGCAGTACGAGCAGTACTTC. Amino acid sequence: CASRPPGQYEQYF.

This clonotype came up many times. CDR3 amino acids: CSAVLAGLYEQYF. The CDR3 DNA reads as TGCAGTGCTGTACTAGCGGGACTCTACGAGCAGTACTTC. The chain joins TRBV20-1 to TRBJ2-7, with 10 bases lining up with TRBD2. Germline CDR1 DFQATT, CDR2 SNEGSKA (reference sequence). The junction had 4 bases not matched to a gene; V was cut back by 5 bases and J by 3 bases. CDR3 length: 13 amino acids.

This clonotype was observed many times. This chain uses TRBV6-1 with TRBJ1-1; 8 nucleotides match TRBD1. CDR1 and CDR2 from the germline V gene are MNHNS and SASEGT. The CDR3 sequence is 16 residues long. J lost 2 bases, V lost 5 bases, and 10 bases had no gene match. The DNA for the CDR3 is TGTGCCAGCAGTAACAAGGACAGGGCGTCTAACACTGAAGCTTTCTTT. Amino acids: CASSNKDRASNTEAFF.

The CDR3 DNA reads TGCGCCAGCAGCTCGGGCTCTCTACAAGAGACCCAGTACTTC. Encoded protein: CASSSGSLQETQYF. V is TRBV5-1 and J is TRBJ2-5, with D uncertain. This CDR3 is 14 amino acids long. Per the germline V gene, CDR1 is SGHRS and CDR2 is YFSETQ. V was pared by 3 bases and J by 2 bases, with 11 bases between.

At least ten counts were recorded for this clonotype. The chain combines TRBV5-1 with TRBJ2-5; 10 nucleotides match TRBD2. The CDR3 consists of 15 residues. Germline V gene sequence: CDR1 SGHRS, CDR2 YFSETQ. J gave up 1 base and V 6 bases, and 6 bases lay outside the gene matches. The CDR3 is CASTSGRRAQETQYF. CDR3 coding DNA: TGCGCCAGCACTAGCGGGAGACGAGCCCAAGAGACCCAGTACTTC.

With respect to this clonotype: A much larger clone is a single base away; this may be a read error. The CDR3 sequence is CASSQRTSGYNEQFF. The CDR3 nucleotides read TGTGCCAGCAGCCAGCGGACTAGCGGATACAATGAGCAGTTCTTC. The chain is built from TRBV7-2 and TRBJ2-1; TRBD2 matches 10 bases. The V gene's germline CDR1 is SGHTA and CDR2 FQGNSA. V lost 5 bases and J lost 4; bases outside the gene matches: 5. This CDR3 has 15 amino acids.